This TCR beta chain stems from a study of CD8 T cells in ankylosing spondylitis. General study findings and limits: A TCR beta motif of eight highly homologous variants appeared characteristic of ankylosing spondylitis blood.

TCRdb fed the 5' RACE reads into MiXCR, producing one record per CDR3 protein. The sample holds around 890,000 distinct CDR3 sequences, 10% to 15% seen once. This clonotype has only a few counts. Its specificity is unknown. The germline V gene has CDR1 DFQATT and CDR2 SNEGSKA (reference sequence). This CDR3 has 15 residues. V was pared by 2 bases and J by 6 bases, with 9 bases of the junction left unmatched. The sample was blood, either unsorted or a sorted T cell fraction (not recorded which). The sequence came from a male donor with ankylosing spondylitis. The gene calls are TRBV20-1 and TRBJ2-1, with 8 bases identical to TRBD1. The CDR3 sequence is CSARQGALSINEQFF. DNA of the CDR3: TGCAGTGCTAGACAGGGGGCTTTATCTATCAATGAGCAGTTCTTC.